This TCR beta chain appears in the sequencing data of a study of blood T cell repertoires in COVID-19. Trimming cost V 2 bases and J 2 bases; bases outside gene matches: 5. The CDR3 covers 15 residues. Germline lookup yields CDR1 MNHNS and CDR2 SASEGT. The recovered donors of Cohort 3 showed two negative PCRs, clearance, or symptom resolution. The table came from immunoSEQ multiplex PCR; TCRdb's copy has only in-frame clones and leaves some out. This table has about 150,000 clones, 80% to 90% appearing once. This receptor was identified in a man aged 45-65 years who had recovered from COVID-19. The chain couples TRBV6-1 to TRBJ1-2, with 7 positions matching TRBD1. Sequences were obtained from PBMCs or T cells enriched from blood (not recorded which). The CDR3 DNA reads TGTGCCAGCAGTGAACAGCCAGGGGGGAACTATGGCTACACCTTC. Amino acids: CASSEQPGGNYGYTF.